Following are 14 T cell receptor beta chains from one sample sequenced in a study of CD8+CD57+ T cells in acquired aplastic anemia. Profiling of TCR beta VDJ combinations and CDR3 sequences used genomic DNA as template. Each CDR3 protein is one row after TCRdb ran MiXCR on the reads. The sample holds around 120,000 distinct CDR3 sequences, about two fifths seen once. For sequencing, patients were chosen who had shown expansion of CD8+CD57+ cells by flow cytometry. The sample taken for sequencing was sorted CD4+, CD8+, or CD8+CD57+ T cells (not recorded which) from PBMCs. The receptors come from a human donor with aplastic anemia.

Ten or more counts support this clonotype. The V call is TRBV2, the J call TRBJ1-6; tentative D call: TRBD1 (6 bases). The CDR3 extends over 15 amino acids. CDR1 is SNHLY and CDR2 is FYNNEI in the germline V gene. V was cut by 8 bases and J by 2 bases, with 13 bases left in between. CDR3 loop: CASSRGTTYNSPLHF. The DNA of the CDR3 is TGTGCCAGCTCCAGGGGTACGACCTATAATTCACCCCTCCACTTT.

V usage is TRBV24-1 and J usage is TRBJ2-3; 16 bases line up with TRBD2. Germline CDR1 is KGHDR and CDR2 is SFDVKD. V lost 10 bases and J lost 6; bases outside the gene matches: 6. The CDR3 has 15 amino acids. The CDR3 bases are TGTGCCACGACCGGGACTAGCGGGAGGGCGGATACGCAGTATTTT. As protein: CATTGTSGRADTQYF.

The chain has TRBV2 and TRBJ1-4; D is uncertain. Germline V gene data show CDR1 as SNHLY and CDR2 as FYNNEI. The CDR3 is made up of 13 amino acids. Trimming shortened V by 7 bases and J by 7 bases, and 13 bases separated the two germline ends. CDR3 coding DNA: TGTGCCAGCAACCCAAGTGGCAGTGAAAAACTGTTTTTT. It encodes CASNPSGSEKLFF.

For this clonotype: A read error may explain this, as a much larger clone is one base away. The CDR3 loop is CASSQESRTPTGELVF. CDR3 nucleotides: TGTGCCAGCAGCCAAGAAAGCAGAACCCCCACCGGGGAGCTGGTTTTT. The J gene is TRBJ2-2, the V gene TRBV14, with D maybe TRBD2 (5 bases). This CDR3 comprises 16 residues. CDR1 and CDR2 (germline): SGHDN, FVKESK.

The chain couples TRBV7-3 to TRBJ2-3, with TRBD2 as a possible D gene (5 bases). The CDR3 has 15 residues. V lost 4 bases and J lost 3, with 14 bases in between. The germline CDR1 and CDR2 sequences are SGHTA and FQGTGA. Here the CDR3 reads CASSYGRATTDTQYF. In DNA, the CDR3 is TGTGCCAGCAGCTACGGGCGGGCCACGACAGATACGCAGTATTTT.

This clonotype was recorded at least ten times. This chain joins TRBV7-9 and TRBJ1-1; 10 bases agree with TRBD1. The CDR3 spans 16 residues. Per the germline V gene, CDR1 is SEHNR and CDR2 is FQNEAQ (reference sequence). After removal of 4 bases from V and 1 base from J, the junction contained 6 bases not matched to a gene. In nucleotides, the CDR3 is TGTGCCAGCAGCTCCCCGACAGGGGGCCCGAACACTGAAGCTTTCTTT. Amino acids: CASSSPTGGPNTEAFF. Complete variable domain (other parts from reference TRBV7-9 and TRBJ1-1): DTGVSQNPRHKITKRGQNVTFRCDPISEHNRLYWYRQTLGQGPEFLTYFQNEAQLEKSRLLSDRFSAERPKGSFSTLEIQRTEQGDSAMYLCASSSPTGGPNTEAFFGQGTRLTVV.

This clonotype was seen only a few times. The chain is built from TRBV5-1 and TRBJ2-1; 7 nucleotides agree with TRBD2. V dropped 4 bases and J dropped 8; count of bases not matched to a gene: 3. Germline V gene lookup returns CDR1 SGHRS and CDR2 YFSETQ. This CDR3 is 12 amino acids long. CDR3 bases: TGCGCCAGCAGCATAGGGAGGGATGAGCAGTTCTTC. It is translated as CASSIGRDEQFF.

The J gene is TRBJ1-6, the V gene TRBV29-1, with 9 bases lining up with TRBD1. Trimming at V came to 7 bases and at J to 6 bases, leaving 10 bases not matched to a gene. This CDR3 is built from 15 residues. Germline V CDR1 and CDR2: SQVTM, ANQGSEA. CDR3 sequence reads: CSATVGQGTNSPLHF. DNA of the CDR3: TGCAGCGCTACTGTAGGACAGGGGACTAATTCACCCCTCCACTTT.

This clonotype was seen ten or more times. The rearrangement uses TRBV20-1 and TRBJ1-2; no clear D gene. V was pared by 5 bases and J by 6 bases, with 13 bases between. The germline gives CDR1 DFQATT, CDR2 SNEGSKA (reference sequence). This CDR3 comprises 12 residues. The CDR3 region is CSAAGEAHGYTF. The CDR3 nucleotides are TGCAGTGCTGCCGGGGAGGCTCATGGCTACACCTTC.

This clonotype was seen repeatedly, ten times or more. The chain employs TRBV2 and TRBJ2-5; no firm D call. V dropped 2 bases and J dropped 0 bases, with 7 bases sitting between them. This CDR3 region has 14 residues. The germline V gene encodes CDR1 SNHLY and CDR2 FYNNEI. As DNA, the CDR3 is TGTGCCAGCAGTGAAAGGGCGTACCAAGAGACCCAGTACTTC. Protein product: CASSERAYQETQYF.

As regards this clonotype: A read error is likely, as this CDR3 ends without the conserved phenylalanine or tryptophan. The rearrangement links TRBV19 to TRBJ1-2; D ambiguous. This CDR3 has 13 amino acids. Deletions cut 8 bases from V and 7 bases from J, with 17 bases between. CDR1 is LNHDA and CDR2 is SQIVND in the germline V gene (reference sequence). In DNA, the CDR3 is TGTGCCAGTGGTCCCCAGTATTTAGGTGGCTACACCGTC. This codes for CASGPQYLGGYTV.

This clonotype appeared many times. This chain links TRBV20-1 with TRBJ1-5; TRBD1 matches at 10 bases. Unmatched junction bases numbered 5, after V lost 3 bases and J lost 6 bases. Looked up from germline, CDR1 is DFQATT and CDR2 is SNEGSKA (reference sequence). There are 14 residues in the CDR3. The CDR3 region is CSARGTGDGQPQHF. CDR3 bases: TGCAGTGCTAGGGGGACAGGGGATGGTCAGCCCCAGCATTTT.

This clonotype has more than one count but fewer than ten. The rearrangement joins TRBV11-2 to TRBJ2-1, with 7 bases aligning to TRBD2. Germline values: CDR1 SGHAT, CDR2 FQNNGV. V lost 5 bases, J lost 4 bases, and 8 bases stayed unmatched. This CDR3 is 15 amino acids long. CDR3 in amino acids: CASSESGVGYNEQFF. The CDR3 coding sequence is TGTGCCAGCAGCGAAAGCGGGGTGGGTTACAATGAGCAGTTCTTC.

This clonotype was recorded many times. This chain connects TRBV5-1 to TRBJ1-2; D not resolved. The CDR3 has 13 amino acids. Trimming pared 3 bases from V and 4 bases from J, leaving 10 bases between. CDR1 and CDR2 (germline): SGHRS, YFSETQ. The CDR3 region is CASSSDGSYGYTF. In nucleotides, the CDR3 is TGCGCCAGCAGCTCGGACGGATCCTATGGCTACACCTTC.